These 11 T cell receptor beta chains were sequenced from one sample in a study of T cell responses to AZD1222 COVID-19 vaccine. The data were produced by immunoSEQ multiplex PCR, yet TCRdb's version contains in-frame clones alone and is incomplete. Of 130,000 to 150,000 clones in the sample, around nine tenths were seen once. Specimen: peripheral blood, collected on day 0 of AZD1222 vaccination. These receptors all come from an adult in good health.

This chain connects TRBV7-9 to TRBJ1-6; no firm D call. Per germline, CDR1 SEHNR and CDR2 FQNEAQ (reference sequence). V lost 1 base and J lost 7, with 8 bases in between. This CDR3 spans 14 amino acids. CDR3 in amino acids: CASSLDGINSPLHF. CDR3 DNA sequence: TGTGCCAGCAGCTTAGACGGTATCAATTCACCCCTCCACTTT.

V and J are TRBV19 and TRBJ1-5; a possible D gene is TRBD1 (6 bases). The V end lost 8 bases, the J end lost 9 bases, and 17 bases lay between the germline ends. Germline V gene lookup returns CDR1 LNHDA and CDR2 SQIVND (reference sequence). This CDR3 is 13 amino acids long. The CDR3 is CASAQGASGPQHF. CDR3 bases: TGTGCCAGTGCACAGGGAGCGAGTGGGCCCCAGCATTTT.

The gene calls are TRBV7-9 and TRBJ1-2; no firm D call. Germline CDR1 and CDR2: SEHNR and FQNEAQ (reference sequence). The length of the CDR3 is 15 residues. V was cut by 5 bases and J by 0 bases, with 13 bases left in between. CDR3 sequence reads: CASSPASTSNYGYTF. CDR3 sequence (DNA): TGTGCCAGCAGCCCTGCCAGCACATCTAACTATGGCTACACCTTC.

The chain carries TRBV12-3 or TRBV12-4 and TRBJ2-7; weak D call: TRBD2 (6 bases). This CDR3 comprises 13 residues. V was trimmed by 7 bases and J by 7 bases, leaving 17 bases between them. The CDR3 here is CASTLGGIGEQYF. The CDR3, as DNA: TGTGCCAGCACCCTGGGCGGGATCGGGGAGCAGTACTTC.

The gene calls are TRBV5-1 and TRBJ2-2; 10 bases agree with TRBD2. The germline V gene encodes CDR1 SGHRS and CDR2 YFSETQ. The CDR3 has 18 amino acids. The ends lost 1 base at V and 1 base at J; junction bases unmatched: 7. CDR3 in DNA: TGCGCCAGCAGCTTGTTCGCTAGCGGGGGTCTGAACACCGGGGAGCTGTTTTTT. Amino acids: CASSLFASGGLNTGELFF.

This sequence joins TRBV5-5 and TRBJ1-1; 10 positions match TRBD1. With 5 bases clipped from V and 0 bases from J, the junction kept 10 bases outside the gene matches. CDR1 SGHKS and CDR2 YYEKEE come from the germline V gene (reference sequence). The CDR3 totals 17 residues. CDR3 sequence: CASSPGQGFIVNTEAFF. The CDR3 DNA sequence: TGTGCCAGCAGTCCGGGACAGGGGTTTATAGTGAACACTGAAGCTTTCTTT.

Concerning this clone: The sample holds other DNA sequences that translate to the same CDR3. The chain has TRBV24-1 and TRBJ1-2; the D is unclear. CDR1 and CDR2 from the germline V gene are KGHDR and SFDVKD. Trimming took off 4 bases at V and 5 bases at J, with 7 bases between the two ends. The CDR3 sequence is 12 residues long. CDR3 sequence (DNA): TGTGCCACCAGTGACGGACGGTATGGCTACACCTTC. It is translated as CATSDGRYGYTF.

This clone was seen only once. CDR3 nucleotides: TGTGCCAGCAGACGACAGGTCCGCTCTGGAAACACCATATATTTT. It codes for CASRRQVRSGNTIYF. The rearrangement links TRBV28 to TRBJ1-3; D might be TRBD1 (6 bases). The CDR3 has 15 amino acids. V dropped 6 bases and J dropped 0 bases, with 12 bases sitting between them. Germline lookup yields CDR1 MDHEN and CDR2 SYDVKM.

The chain has TRBV5-4 and TRBJ1-4; tentative D call: TRBD1 (5 bases). Deletions cut 2 bases from V and 7 bases from J, with 21 bases between. The germline V gene encodes CDR1 SGHNT and CDR2 YYREEE (reference sequence). This CDR3 has 17 residues. The CDR3 coding sequence is TGTGCCAGCAGCTTCCTCTTCCCCGGGGCAAGTGGTGAAAAACTGTTTTTT. Protein sequence: CASSFLFPGASGEKLFF.

J is TRBJ1-1 and V is TRBV28; 8 bases fit TRBD1. After removal of 6 bases from V and 7 bases from J, the junction contained 7 bases not matched to a gene. Germline CDR1 and CDR2: MDHEN and SYDVKM. This CDR3 comprises 13 residues. The DNA of the CDR3 is TGTGCCAGCAGGCCCGGGACAGGTCTTGAAGCTTTCTTT. Translation gives CASRPGTGLEAFF.

This chain connects TRBV5-1 to TRBJ1-6, with D possibly TRBD1 on 6 matching bases. V lost 0 bases and J 7 bases, leaving 14 bases between the germline ends. The germline CDR1 and CDR2 sequences are SGHRS and YFSETQ. The CDR3 runs 16 residues. CDR3 nucleotides: TGCGCCAGCAGCTTGGCCCAGGGGCCTCAGAATTCACCCCTCCACTTT. This encodes CASSLAQGPQNSPLHF.